This T cell receptor (beta chain) originates from a study of T cell responses to AZD1222 COVID-19 vaccine. Study outcomes and limitations: Reportedly, close to half of spike-specific TCRs are directed against unmutated variant regions. Every sample of the repertoires postdated the peak T cell response. Elevations in Spike-specific TCR breadth and depth followed administration of two AZD1222 doses.

On this clone: Its target is unknown.

Looked up from germline, CDR1 is SGHAT and CDR2 is FQNNGV. Trimming took off 2 bases at V and 5 bases at J, with 4 bases between the two ends. This CDR3 is built from 12 residues. The data were produced by immunoSEQ multiplex PCR, yet TCRdb's version contains in-frame clones alone and is incomplete. The table shows fewer than 130,000 clones, with 85% to 95% occurring only once. Sequenced here: peripheral blood, sampled 28 days after the second AZD1222 dose. This sequence originates from an adult who received the AZD1222 COVID-19 vaccine. V is TRBV11-2 and J is TRBJ2-4; D is undetermined. The DNA for the CDR3 is TGTGCCAGCAGCTTAACCGAAAACATTCAGTACTTC. This encodes CASSLTENIQYF.